The clone carrying this TCR beta chain appeared a few times. This sample is part of a study of patients and donors after allogeneic stem cell transplantation. Germline loops: CDR1 MNHEY, CDR2 SVGAGI. CDR3 size: 17 residues. V was clipped by 7 bases and J by 2 bases; unmatched bases: 14. A single record per CDR3 protein comes from TCRdb applying MiXCR to the RT-PCR reads. The sample lists more than 7,500 distinct CDR3 sequences, about 9.9% occurring once. This sequence originates from a human donor who was either an allogeneic HSCT recipient or a stem cell or donor lymphocyte infusion donor (not recorded which). It is not recorded whose cells these are; they may come from a transplant donor. The V gene is TRBV6-5, the J gene TRBJ1-3, with 7 nucleotides matching TRBD1. Sequencing was done on a sample of blood, either unsorted or a sorted T cell fraction (not recorded which). The CDR3 protein is CASTRITDRETGNTIYF. Here the CDR3 DNA reads TGTGCCAGCACCCGAATTACAGACAGGGAAACTGGAAACACCATATATTTT.